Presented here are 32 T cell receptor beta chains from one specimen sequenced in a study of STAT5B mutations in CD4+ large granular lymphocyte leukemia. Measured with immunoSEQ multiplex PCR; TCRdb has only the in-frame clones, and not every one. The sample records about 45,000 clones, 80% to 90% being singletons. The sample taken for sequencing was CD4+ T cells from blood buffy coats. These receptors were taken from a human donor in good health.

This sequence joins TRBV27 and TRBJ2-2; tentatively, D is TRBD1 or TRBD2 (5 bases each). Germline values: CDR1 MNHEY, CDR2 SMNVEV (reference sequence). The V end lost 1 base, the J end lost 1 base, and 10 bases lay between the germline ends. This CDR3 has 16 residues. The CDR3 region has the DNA TGTGCCAGCAGTTTATGGGGACCCAGGAACACCGGGGAGCTGTTTTTT. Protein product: CASSLWGPRNTGELFF.

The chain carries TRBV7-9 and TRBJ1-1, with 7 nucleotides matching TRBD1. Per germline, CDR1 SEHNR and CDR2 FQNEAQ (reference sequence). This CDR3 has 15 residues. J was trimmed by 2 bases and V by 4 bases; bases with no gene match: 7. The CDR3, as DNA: TGTGCCAGCAGCTCTCCGACAGGGCCCAACACTGAAGCTTTCTTT. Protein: CASSSPTGPNTEAFF.

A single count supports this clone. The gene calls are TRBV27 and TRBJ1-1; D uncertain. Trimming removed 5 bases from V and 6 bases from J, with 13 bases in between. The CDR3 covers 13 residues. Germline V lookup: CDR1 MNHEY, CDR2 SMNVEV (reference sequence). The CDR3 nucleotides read TGTGCCAGCAGTCCGAGACGTTCGGCTGAAGCTTTCTTT. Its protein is CASSPRRSAEAFF.

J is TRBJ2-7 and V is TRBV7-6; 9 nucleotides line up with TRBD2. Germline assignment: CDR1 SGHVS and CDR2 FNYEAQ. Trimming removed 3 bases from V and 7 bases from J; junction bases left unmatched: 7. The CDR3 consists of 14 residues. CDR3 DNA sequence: TGTGCCAGCAGCTTCAGGTCGGCGGGAGGGGAGCAGTACTTC. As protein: CASSFRSAGGEQYF.

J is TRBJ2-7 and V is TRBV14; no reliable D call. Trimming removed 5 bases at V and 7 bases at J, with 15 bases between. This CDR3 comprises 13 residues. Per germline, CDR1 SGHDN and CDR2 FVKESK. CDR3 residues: CASSKLGMGEQYF. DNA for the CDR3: TGTGCCAGCAGCAAGTTAGGGATGGGTGAGCAGTACTTC.

The CDR3, as DNA: TGTGCCAGCAGCCGGGAATCATTCACAGATACGCAGTATTTT. Translation: CASSRESFTDTQYF. This chain connects TRBV6-4 to TRBJ2-3; D is perhaps TRBD2 (5 bases). Trimming stripped 6 bases from V and 2 bases from J, with 12 bases between. CDR1 and CDR2 (germline): MRHNA, SNTAGT. The CDR3 extends over 14 amino acids.

CDR3 amino acids: CASSLFGERSGHTDTQYF. The CDR3 DNA is TGTGCCAGCAGTTTATTCGGGGAGAGGAGCGGACACACAGATACGCAGTATTTT. The chain carries TRBV28 and TRBJ2-3; D tentatively fits TRBD1 or TRBD2 (5 bases each). Looked up from germline, CDR1 is MDHEN and CDR2 is SYDVKM. V lost 1 base to trimming and J lost 2 bases, with 19 bases between them. This CDR3 contains 18 residues.

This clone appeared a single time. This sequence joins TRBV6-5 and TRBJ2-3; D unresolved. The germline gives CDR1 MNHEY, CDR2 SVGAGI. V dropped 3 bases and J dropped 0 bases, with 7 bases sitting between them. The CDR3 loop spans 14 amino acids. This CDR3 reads CASSYVASTDTQYF. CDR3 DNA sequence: TGTGCCAGCAGTTATGTCGCTAGCACAGATACGCAGTATTTT.

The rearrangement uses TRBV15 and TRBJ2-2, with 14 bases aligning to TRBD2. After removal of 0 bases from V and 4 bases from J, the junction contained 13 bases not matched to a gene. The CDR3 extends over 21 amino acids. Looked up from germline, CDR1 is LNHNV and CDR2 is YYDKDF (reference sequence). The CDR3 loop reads CATSRDRMGLAGVRGTGELFF. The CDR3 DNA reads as TGTGCCACCAGCAGAGATCGGATGGGACTAGCGGGAGTACGGGGCACCGGGGAGCTGTTTTTT.

The CDR3 is CASSLEDRIPNDYGYTF. DNA of the CDR3: TGCGCCAGCAGCTTGGAGGATCGGATCCCGAATGACTATGGCTACACCTTC. The chain links TRBV5-1 to TRBJ1-2; D is ambiguous. The CDR3 has 17 amino acids. Germline V gene sequence: CDR1 SGHRS, CDR2 YFSETQ. V was shortened by 0 bases and J by 3 bases, with 18 bases between the two germline ends.

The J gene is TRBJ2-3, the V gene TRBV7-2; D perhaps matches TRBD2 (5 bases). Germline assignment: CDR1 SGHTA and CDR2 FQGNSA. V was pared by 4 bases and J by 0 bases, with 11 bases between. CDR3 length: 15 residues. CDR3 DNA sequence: TGTGCCAGCAGCTCCCCCCGCGGGAGCACAGATACGCAGTATTTT. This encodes CASSSPRGSTDTQYF.

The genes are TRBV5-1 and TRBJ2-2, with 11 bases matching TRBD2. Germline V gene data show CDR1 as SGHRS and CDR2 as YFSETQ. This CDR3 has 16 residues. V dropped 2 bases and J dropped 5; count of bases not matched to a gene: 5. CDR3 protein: CASSFTSGSGTGELFF. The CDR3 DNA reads TGCGCCAGCAGCTTTACTAGCGGGAGTGGAACCGGGGAGCTGTTTTTT.

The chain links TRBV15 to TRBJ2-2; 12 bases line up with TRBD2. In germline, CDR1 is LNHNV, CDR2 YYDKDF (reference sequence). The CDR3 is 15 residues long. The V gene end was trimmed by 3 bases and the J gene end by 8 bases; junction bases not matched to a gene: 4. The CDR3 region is CATSRETSGRGELFF. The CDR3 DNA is TGTGCCACCAGCAGGGAGACTAGCGGGAGAGGGGAGCTGTTTTTT. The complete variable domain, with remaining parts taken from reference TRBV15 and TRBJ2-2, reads DAMVIQNPRYQVTQFGKPVTLSCSQTLNHNVMYWYQQKSSQAPKLLFHYYDKDFNNEADTPDNFQSRRPNTSFCFLDIRSPGLGDTAMYLCATSRETSGRGELFFGEGSRLTVL.

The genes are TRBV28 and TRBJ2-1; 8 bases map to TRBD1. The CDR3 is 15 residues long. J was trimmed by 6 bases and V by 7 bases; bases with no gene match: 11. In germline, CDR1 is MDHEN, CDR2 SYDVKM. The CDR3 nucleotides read TGTGCCAGCAACATTAGGACAGGGCCTGGCAATGAGCAGTTCTTC. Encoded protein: CASNIRTGPGNEQFF.

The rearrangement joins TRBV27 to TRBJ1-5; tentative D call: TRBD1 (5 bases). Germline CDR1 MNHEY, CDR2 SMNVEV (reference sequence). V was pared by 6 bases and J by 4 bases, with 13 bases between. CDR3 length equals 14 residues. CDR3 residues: CASSRGGLNQPQHF. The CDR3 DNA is TGTGCCAGCAGCCGTGGGGGTTTGAATCAGCCCCAGCATTTT.

The CDR3 region has the DNA TGTGCCAGCAGCCCCACCAATTCGGCCCTCCACTTT. Its protein is CASSPTNSALHF. V is TRBV7-2 and J is TRBJ1-6; D remains unclear. Trimming shortened V by 5 bases and J by 14 bases, and 13 bases separated the two germline ends. CDR3 length equals 12 residues. Per germline, CDR1 SGHTA and CDR2 FQGNSA.

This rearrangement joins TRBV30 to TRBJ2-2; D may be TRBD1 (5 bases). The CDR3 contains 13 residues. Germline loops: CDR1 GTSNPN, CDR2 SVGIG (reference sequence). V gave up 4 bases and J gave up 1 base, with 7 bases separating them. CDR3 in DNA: TGTGCCTGGAAGGACAAGAACACCGGGGAGCTGTTTTTT. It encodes CAWKDKNTGELFF.

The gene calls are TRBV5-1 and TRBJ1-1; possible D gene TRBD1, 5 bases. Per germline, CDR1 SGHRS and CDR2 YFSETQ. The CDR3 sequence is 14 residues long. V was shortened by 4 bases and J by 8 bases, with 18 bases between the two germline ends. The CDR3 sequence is CASSPQVVRGEAFF. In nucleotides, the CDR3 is TGCGCCAGCAGCCCCCAGGTTGTTCGGGGCGAAGCTTTCTTT.

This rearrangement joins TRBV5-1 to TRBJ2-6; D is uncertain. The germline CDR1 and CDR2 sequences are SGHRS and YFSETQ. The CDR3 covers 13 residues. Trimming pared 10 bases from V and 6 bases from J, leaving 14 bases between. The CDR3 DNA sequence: TGCGCCTCAGCCGCCGCTGAGGCCAACGTCCTGACTTTC. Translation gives CASAAAEANVLTF.

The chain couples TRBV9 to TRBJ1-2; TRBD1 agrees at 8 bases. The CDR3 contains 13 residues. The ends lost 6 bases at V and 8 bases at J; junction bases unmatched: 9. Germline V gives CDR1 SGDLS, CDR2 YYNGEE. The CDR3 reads CASTGQGLIGYTF. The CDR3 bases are TGTGCCAGCACCGGACAGGGATTGATCGGCTACACCTTC. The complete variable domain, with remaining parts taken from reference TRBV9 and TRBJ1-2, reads DSGVTQTPKHLITATGQRVTLRCSPRSGDLSVYWYQQSLDQGLQFLIQYYNGEERAKGNILERFSAQQFPDLHSELNLSSLELGDSALYFCASTGQGLIGYTFGSGTRLTVV.

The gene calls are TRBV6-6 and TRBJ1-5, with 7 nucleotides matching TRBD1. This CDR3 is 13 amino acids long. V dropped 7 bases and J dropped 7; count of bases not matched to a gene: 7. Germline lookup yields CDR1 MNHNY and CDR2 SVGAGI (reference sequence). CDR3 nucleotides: TGTGCCAGCACCAACAGGGGCGCGCAGCCCCAGCATTTT. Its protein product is CASTNRGAQPQHF.

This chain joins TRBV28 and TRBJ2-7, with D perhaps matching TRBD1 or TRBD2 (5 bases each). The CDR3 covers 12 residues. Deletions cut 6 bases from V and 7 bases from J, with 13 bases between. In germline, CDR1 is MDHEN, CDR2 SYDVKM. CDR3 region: CASRSGTLEQYF. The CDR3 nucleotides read TGTGCCAGCAGGTCCGGGACGTTGGAGCAGTACTTC.

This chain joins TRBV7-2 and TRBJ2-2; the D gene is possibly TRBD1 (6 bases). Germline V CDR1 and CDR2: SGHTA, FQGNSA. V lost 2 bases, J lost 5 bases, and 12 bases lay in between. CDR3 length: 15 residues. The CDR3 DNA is TGTGCCAGCAGCTTAAGTTCAGGGGTGACCGGGGAGCTGTTTTTT. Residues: CASSLSSGVTGELFF.

The CDR3 nucleotides read TGTGCCAGCAGCTCGTCAGCGGGAGGGTTTGCAGATACGCAGTATTTT. It specifies CASSSSAGGFADTQYF. V usage is TRBV7-3 and J usage is TRBJ2-3, with TRBD2 matching over 10 bases. V trimming: 4 bases; J trimming: 4 bases; junction bases outside the gene matches: 8. CDR1 is SGHTA, CDR2 FQGTGA, per germline. The CDR3 length is 16 residues.

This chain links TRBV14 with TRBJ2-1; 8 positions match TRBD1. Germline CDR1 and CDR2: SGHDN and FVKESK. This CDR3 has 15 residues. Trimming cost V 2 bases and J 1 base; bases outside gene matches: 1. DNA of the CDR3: TGTGCCAGCAGCCAAAGGGACAGGTCCTACAATGAGCAGTTCTTC. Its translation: CASSQRDRSYNEQFF.

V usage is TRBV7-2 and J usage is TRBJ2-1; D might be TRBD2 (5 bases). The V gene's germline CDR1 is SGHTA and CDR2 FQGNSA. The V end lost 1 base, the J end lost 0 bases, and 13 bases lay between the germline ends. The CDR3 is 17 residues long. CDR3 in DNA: TGTGCCAGCAGCTTAGGGCGCGGGCTTAGCTCCTACAATGAGCAGTTCTTC. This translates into CASSLGRGLSSYNEQFF.

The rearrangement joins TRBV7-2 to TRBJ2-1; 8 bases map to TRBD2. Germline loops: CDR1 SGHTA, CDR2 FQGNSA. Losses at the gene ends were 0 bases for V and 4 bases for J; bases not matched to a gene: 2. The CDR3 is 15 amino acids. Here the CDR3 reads CASSLASGMYNEQFF. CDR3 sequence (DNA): TGTGCCAGCAGCTTAGCTAGCGGGATGTACAATGAGCAGTTCTTC.

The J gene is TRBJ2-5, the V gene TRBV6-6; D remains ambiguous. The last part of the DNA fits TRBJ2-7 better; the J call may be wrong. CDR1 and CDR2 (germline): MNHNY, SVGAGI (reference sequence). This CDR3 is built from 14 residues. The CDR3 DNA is TGTGCCAGCAGTTACTCTGATAAGGCCTACGAGCAGTACTTC. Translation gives CASSYSDKAYEQYF.

CDR3 bases: TGTGCCAGCAGCACCAAGGAGGGCCCTAGCGGGGAGCTGTTTTTT. Translation: CASSTKEGPSGELFF. V is TRBV7-9 and J is TRBJ2-2; tentative D call: TRBD2 (6 bases). V was clipped by 5 bases and J by 7 bases, with 17 bases between them. Germline loops: CDR1 SEHNR, CDR2 FQNEAQ (reference sequence). CDR3 length: 15 residues.

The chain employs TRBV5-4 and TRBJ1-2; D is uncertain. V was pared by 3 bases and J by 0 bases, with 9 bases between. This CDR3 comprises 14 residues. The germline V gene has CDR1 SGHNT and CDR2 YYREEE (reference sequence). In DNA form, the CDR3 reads TGTGCCAGCAGCTATCCCGGCACTAACTATGGCTACACCTTC. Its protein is CASSYPGTNYGYTF.

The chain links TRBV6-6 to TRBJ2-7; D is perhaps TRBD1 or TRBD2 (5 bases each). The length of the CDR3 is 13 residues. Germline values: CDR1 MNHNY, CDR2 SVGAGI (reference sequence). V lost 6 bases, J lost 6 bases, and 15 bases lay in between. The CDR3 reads CASSPGPTPEQYF. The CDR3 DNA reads TGTGCCAGCAGCCCGGGACCCACCCCCGAGCAGTACTTC.

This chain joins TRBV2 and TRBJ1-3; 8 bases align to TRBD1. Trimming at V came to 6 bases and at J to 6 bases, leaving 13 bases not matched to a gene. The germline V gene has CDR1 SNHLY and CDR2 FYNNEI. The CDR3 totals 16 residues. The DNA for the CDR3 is TGTGCCAGCAGGAAAAACAGGGGGACCCGAGAAAACACCATATATTTT. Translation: CASRKNRGTRENTIYF. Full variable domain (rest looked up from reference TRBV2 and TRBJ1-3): EPEVTQTPSHQVTQMGQEVILRCVPISNHLYFYWYRQILGQKVEFLVSFYNNEISEKSEIFDDQFSVERPDGSNFTLKIRSTKLEDSAMYFCASRKNRGTRENTIYFGEGSWLTVV.